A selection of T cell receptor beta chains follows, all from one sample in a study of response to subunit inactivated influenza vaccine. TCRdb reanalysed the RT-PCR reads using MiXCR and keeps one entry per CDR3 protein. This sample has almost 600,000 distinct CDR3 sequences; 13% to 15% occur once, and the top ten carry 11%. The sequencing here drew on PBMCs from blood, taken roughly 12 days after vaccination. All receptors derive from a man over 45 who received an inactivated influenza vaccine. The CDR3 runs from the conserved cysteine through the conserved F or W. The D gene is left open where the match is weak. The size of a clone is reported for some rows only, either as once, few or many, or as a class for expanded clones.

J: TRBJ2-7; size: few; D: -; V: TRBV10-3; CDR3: CAIRAPLPPYEQYF; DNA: TGTGCCATCAGGGCCCCACTACCTCCCTACGAGCAGTACTTC
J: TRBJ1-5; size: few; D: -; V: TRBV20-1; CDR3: CSARVPITQGTQHF; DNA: TGCAGTGCTAGAGTCCCCATAACGCAGGGGACCCAGCATTTT
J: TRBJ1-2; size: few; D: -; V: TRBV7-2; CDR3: CASSLVGGVYGYTF; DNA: TGTGCCAGCAGCTTAGTGGGAGGGGTCTATGGCTACACCTTC
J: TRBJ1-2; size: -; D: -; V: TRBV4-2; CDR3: CASSQDRLANYGYTF; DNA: TGTGCCAGCAGCCAAGACAGATTAGCTAACTATGGCTACACCTTC
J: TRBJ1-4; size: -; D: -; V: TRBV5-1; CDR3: CASSQREATNEKLFF; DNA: TGCGCCAGCAGCCAGAGGGAGGCAACTAATGAAAAACTGTTTTTT
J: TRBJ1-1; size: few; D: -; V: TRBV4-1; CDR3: CASSQMGANTEAFF; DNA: TGCGCCAGCAGCCAGATGGGGGCCAACACTGAAGCTTTCTTT
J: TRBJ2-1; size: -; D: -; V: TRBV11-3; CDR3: CASSPGPSDEQFF; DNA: TGTGCCAGCAGCCCAGGGCCGTCTGATGAGCAGTTCTTC
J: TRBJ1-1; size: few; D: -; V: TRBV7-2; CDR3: CASSLYAAQNTEAFF; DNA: TGTGCCAGCAGCTTGTATGCAGCACAAAACACTGAAGCTTTCTTT
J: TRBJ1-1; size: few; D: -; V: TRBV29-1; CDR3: CSVRGGSGLTEAFF; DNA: TGCAGCGTTCGGGGGGGTTCGGGGCTCACTGAAGCTTTCTTT
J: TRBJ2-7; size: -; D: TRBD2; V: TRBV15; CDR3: CATSRDLTSGRSGEQYF; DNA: TGTGCCACCAGCAGAGACCTTACTAGCGGGAGATCCGGAGAGCAGTACTTC
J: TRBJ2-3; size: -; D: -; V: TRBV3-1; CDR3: CASSQDPGGRADTQYF; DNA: TGTGCCAGCAGCCAAGATCCTGGGGGGCGGGCAGATACGCAGTATTTT
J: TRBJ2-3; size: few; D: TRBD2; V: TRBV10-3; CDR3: CAISEAPGTSGDTQYF; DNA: TGTGCCATCAGTGAGGCCCCCGGGACTAGCGGAGATACGCAGTATTTT
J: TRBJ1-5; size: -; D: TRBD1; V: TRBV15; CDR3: CATSRRDRGPNQPQHF; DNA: TGTGCCACCAGCAGGCGGGACAGGGGCCCTAATCAGCCCCAGCATTTT
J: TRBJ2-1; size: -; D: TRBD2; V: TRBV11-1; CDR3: CASSREGYNNEQFF; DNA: TGTGCCAGCAGCCGGGAGGGGTATAACAATGAGCAGTTCTTC
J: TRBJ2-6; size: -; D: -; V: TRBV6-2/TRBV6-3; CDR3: CASSYFSGANVLTF; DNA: TGTGCCAGCAGTTACTTCTCTGGGGCCAACGTCCTGACTTTC
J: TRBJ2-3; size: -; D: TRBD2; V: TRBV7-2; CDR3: CASSARGGLTSTDTQYF; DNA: TGTGCCAGCAGCGCCCGGGGGGGCCTAACTAGCACAGATACGCAGTATTTT
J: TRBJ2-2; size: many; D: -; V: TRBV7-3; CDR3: CASSILPTELNTGELFF; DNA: TGTGCCAGCAGCATCCTACCGACGGAACTAAACACCGGGGAGCTGTTTTTT
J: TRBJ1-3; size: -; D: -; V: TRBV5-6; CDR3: CASSLDPNSGNTIYF; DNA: TGTGCCAGCAGCTTGGACCCCAACTCTGGAAACACCATATATTTT
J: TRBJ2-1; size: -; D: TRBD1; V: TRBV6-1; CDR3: CASSAGTGVDYNEQFF; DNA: TGTGCCAGCAGTGCCGGGACAGGGGTAGACTACAATGAGCAGTTCTTC
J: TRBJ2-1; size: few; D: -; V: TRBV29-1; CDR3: CSVEQTYNEQFF; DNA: TGCAGCGTTGAACAGACTTACAATGAGCAGTTCTTC
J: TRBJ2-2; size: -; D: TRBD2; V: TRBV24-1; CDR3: CATRDSGTNTGELFF; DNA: TGTGCCACCAGAGATAGCGGGACGAACACCGGGGAGCTGTTTTTT
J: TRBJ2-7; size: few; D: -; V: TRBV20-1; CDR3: CSARDIAQKLFEQYF; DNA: TGCAGTGCTAGAGATATTGCACAGAAACTTTTCGAGCAGTACTTC
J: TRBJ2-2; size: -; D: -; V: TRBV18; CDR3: CASSENTGELFF; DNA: TGTGCCAGCTCAGAGAACACCGGGGAGCTGTTTTTT
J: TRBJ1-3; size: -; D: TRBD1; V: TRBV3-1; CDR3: CASSQTGDSGNTIYF; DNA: TGTGCCAGCAGCCAGACAGGGGACTCTGGAAACACCATATATTTT
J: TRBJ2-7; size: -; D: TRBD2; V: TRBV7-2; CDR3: CASSHTGLAAYEQYF; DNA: TGTGCCAGCAGCCATACGGGACTAGCGGCCTACGAGCAGTACTTC
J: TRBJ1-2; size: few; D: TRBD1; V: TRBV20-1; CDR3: CSPAQNRGRGYGYTF; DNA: TGCAGTCCCGCCCAAAACAGGGGTAGGGGATATGGCTACACCTTC
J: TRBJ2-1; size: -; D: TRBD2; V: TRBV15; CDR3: CATSGETTSGSNEQFF; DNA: TGTGCCACCAGCGGAGAGACGACTAGCGGGAGTAATGAGCAGTTCTTC
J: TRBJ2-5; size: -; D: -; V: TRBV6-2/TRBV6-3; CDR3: CASSYPSGAGKTQYF; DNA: TGTGCCAGCAGTTACCCCAGTGGGGCGGGAAAGACCCAGTACTTC
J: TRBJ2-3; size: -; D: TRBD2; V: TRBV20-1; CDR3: CSAPRRTSGRTDTQYF; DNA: TGCAGTGCTCCCCGGCGAACCAGCGGGAGAACAGATACGCAGTATTTT
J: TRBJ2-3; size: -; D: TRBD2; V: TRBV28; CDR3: CASSLIFAGGSTDTQYF; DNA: TGTGCCAGCAGTTTAATCTTCGCGGGGGGGAGCACAGATACGCAGTATTTT
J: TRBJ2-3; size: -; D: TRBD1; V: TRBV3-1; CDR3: CASSQRDRRITDTQYF; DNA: TGTGCCAGCAGCCAGCGGGACAGGAGGATCACAGATACGCAGTATTTT
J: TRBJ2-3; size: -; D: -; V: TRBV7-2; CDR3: CASSLYGPLNITDTQYF; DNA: TGTGCCAGCAGCTTGTATGGACCTTTGAATATAACAGATACGCAGTATTTT
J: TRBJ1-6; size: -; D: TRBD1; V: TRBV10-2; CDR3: CASSVQGKEPLHF; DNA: TGCGCCAGCAGTGTACAGGGGAAAGAGCCCCTCCACTTT
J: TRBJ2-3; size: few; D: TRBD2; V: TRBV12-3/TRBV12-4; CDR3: CASTSGGGFTDTQYF; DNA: TGTGCCAGCACCTCTGGCGGGGGGTTCACAGATACGCAGTATTTT
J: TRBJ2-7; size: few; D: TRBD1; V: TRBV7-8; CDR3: CASSLYRTGVHEQYF; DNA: TGTGCCAGCAGCTTATATCGGACAGGGGTCCACGAGCAGTACTTC
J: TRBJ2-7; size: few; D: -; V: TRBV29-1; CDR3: CSVEDQGEQYF; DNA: TGCAGCGTTGAAGATCAGGGAGAGCAGTACTTC
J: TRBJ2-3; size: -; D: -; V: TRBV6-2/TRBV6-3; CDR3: CASGATATQYF; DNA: TGTGCCAGCGGGGCAACCGCGACGCAGTATTTT
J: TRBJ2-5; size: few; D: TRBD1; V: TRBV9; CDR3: CASSVHRGEGETQYF; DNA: TGTGCCAGCAGCGTACACAGGGGAGAGGGAGAGACCCAGTACTTC
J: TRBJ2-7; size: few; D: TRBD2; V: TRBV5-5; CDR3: CASSTGTSVSYEQYF; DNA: TGTGCCAGCAGCACCGGGACTAGCGTATCCTACGAGCAGTACTTC
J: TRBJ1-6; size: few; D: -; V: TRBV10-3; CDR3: CAIRPGSPGSPLHF; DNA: TGTGCCATCAGGCCGGGCTCACCGGGTTCACCCCTCCACTTT
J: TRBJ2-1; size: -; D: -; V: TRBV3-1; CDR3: CASSQEGPGSSYNEQFF; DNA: TGTGCCAGCAGCCAAGAAGGTCCGGGTTCGTCCTACAATGAGCAGTTCTTC
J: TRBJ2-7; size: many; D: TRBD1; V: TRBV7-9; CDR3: CASSSGGRREQYF; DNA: TGTGCCAGCAGCTCAGGGGGTCGTCGCGAGCAGTACTTC
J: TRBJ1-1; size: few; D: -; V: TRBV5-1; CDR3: CASSLAGVPNTEAFF; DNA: TGCGCCAGCAGCTTGGCGGGGGTTCCGAACACTGAAGCTTTCTTT
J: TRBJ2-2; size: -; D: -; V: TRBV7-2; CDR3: CASSLGSGYTGELFF; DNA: TGTGCCAGCAGCTTAGGCTCAGGGTACACCGGGGAGCTGTTTTTT
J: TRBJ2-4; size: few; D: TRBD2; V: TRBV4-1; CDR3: CASSRLAENIQYF; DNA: TGCGCCAGCAGCCGACTAGCTGAGAACATTCAGTACTTC
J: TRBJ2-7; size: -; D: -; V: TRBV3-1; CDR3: CASSQDIIAEQYF; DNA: TGTGCCAGCAGCCAAGATATTATCGCCGAGCAGTACTTC
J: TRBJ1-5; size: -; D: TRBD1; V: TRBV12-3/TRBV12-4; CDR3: CASSFSQGALGQPQHF; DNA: TGTGCCAGCAGTTTTTCGCAGGGGGCATTGGGTCAGCCCCAGCATTTT
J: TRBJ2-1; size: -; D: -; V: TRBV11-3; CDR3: CASSAGPLVYNEQFF; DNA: TGTGCCAGCAGCGCGGGACCACTAGTCTACAATGAGCAGTTCTTC
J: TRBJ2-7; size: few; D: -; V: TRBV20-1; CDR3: CSARAPLSYEQYF; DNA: TGCAGTGCTAGAGCCCCCCTCTCTTACGAGCAGTACTTC
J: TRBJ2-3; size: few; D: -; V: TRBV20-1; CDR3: CSAHQGPSTDTQYF; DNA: TGCAGTGCCCATCAGGGGCCAAGCACAGATACGCAGTATTTT
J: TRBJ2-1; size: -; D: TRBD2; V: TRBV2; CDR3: CASSEGTSGYPREQFF; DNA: TGTGCCAGCAGTGAGGGGACTAGCGGTTACCCGAGGGAGCAGTTCTTC